The clone carrying this T cell receptor (beta chain) was picked up a small number of times. Its specificity is not known. This entry belongs to a study of blood T cells in healthy people across ages. Unmatched junction bases numbered 12, after V lost 6 bases and J lost 0 bases. The CDR3 loop spans 19 amino acids. CDR1 MNHNS and CDR2 SASEGT come from the germline V gene. PCR was performed a second time for about 6 to 11 cycles using a sample-barcoded 5' primer and a J-beta primer mix. Template switching added a 12-random-nucleotide identifier to every cDNA molecule. Using its own MiXCR run on the 5' RACE reads, TCRdb lists one record per CDR3 protein. In the table there are about 680,000 distinct CDR3 sequences, roughly 49% of which are singletons. Study outcomes and limitations: Those diversity estimates obtained from one million T cells were thought to be underestimates. Long-lived and aged donors differed, with more naive CD4+ cells and higher diversity in the long-lived.

The clonotype comes from a woman aged 60-75 years in good health. The rearrangement joins TRBV6-1 to TRBJ2-6, with TRBD1 matching over 9 bases. The sequenced sample consisted of blood. CDR3 DNA sequence: TGTGCCAGCAGCCCACTGCCACAGGGGGCCATCTCTGGGGCCAACGTCCTGACTTTC. Amino acid sequence: CASSPLPQGAISGANVLTF.